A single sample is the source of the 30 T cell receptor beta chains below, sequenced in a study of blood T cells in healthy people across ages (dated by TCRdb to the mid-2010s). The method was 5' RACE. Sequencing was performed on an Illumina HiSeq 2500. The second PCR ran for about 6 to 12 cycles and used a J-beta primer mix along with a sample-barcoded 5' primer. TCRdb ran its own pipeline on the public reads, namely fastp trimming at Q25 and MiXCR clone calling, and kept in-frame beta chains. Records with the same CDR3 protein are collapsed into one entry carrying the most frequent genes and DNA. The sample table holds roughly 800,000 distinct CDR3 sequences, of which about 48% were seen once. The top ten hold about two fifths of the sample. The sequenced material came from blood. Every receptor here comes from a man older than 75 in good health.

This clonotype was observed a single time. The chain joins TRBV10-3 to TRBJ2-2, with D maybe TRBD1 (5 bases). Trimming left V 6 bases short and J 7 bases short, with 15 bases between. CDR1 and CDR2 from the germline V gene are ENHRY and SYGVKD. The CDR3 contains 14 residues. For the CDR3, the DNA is TGTGCCATCAGCTTACAGGTCCCGGGCGGGGAGCTGTTTTTT. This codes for CAISLQVPGGELFF.

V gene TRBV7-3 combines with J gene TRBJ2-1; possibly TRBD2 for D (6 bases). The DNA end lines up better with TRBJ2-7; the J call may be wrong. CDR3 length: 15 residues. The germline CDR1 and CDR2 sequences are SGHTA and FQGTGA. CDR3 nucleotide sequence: TGTGCCAGCAGCTTAACGCGGGACTCCCGGGGGGAGCAGTACTTC. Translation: CASSLTRDSRGEQYF.

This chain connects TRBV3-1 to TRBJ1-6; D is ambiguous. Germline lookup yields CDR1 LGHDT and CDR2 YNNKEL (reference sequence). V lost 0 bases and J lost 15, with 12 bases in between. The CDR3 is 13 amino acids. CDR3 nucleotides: TGTGCCAGCAGCCAAGAACGAGGGCTGCTCCTCCACTTT. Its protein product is CASSQERGLLLHF.

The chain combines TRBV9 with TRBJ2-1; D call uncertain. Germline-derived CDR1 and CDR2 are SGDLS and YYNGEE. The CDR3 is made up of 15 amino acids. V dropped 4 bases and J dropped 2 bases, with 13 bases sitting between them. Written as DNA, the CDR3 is TGTGCCAGCAGCCCGACCCCTTTTACCTACAATGAGCAGTTCTTC. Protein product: CASSPTPFTYNEQFF.

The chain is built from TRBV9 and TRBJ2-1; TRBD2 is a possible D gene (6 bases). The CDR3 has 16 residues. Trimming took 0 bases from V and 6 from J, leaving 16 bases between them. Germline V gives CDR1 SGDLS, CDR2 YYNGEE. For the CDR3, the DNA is TGTGCCAGCAGCGTAGCTCCGGGAGCCATCGGCAATGAGCAGTTCTTC. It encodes CASSVAPGAIGNEQFF.

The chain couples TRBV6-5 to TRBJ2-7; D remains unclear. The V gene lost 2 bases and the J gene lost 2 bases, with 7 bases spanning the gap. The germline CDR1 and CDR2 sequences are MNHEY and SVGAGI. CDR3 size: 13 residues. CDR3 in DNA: TGTGCCAGCAGTTACCAGGAAACCTACGAGCAGTACTTC. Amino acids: CASSYQETYEQYF.

Here the CDR3 DNA reads TGTGCCAGCAGTCCCCGGGGTCGTAGCACCGGGGAGCTGTTTTTT. Encoded protein: CASSPRGRSTGELFF. The V and J genes are TRBV28 and TRBJ2-2; perhaps TRBD2 as D (5 bases). The CDR3 has 15 amino acids. Trimming cost V 5 bases and J 4 bases, with 14 bases left between them. From germline, CDR1 is MDHEN and CDR2 SYDVKM.

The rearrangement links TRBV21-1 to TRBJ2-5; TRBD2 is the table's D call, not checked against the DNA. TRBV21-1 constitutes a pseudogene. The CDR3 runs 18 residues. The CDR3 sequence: CASSNCSGGRGFQETQYF. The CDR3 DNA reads TGTGCCAGCAGCAACTGTTCTGGCGGGAGGGGCTTCCAAGAGACCCAGTACTTC.

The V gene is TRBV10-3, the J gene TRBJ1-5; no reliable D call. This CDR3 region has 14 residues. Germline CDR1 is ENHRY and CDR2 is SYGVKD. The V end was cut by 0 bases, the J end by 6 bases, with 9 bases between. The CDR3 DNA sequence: TGTGCCATCAGTGAGTCAACAGACGCTCAGCCCCAGCATTTT. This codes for CAISESTDAQPQHF.

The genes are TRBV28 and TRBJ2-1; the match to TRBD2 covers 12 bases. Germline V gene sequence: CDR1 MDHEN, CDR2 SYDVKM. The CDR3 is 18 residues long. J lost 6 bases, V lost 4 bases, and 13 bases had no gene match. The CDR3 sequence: CASSSRLAGDGAPNEQFF. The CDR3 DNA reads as TGTGCCAGCAGTTCAAGACTAGCGGGAGATGGGGCCCCCAATGAGCAGTTCTTC.

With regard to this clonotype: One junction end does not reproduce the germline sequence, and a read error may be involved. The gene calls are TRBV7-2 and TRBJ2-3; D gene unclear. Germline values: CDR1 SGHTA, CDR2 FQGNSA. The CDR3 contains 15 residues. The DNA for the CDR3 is TGTGCCAGCAGCCGGCCCCCCGGGTCGGTAGATACGCGGTATTTT. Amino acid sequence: CASSRPPGSVDTRYF. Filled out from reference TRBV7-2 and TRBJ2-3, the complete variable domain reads GAGVSQSPSNKVTEKGKDVELRCDPISGHTALYWYRQSLGQGLEFLIYFQGNSAPDKSGLPSDRFSAERTGGSVSTLTIQRTQQEDSAVYLCASSRPPGSVDTRYFGPGTRLTVL.

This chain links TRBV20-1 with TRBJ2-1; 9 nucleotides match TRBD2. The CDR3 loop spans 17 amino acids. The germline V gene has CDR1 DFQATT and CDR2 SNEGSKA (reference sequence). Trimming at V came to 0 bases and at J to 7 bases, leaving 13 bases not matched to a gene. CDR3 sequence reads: CSARDKGTLAGRNEQFF. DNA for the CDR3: TGCAGTGCTAGAGATAAGGGTACCCTAGCGGGAAGGAATGAGCAGTTCTTC.

CDR3 sequence: CATSDTGANEQFF. The CDR3 DNA reads TGTGCCACCAGCGATACGGGGGCCAATGAGCAGTTCTTC. The chain links TRBV15 to TRBJ2-1, with D tentatively TRBD1 or TRBD2 (6 bases each). The CDR3 runs to 13 residues. CDR1 and CDR2 from the germline V gene are LNHNV and YYDKDF (reference sequence). V dropped 5 bases and J dropped 6 bases, with 11 bases sitting between them.

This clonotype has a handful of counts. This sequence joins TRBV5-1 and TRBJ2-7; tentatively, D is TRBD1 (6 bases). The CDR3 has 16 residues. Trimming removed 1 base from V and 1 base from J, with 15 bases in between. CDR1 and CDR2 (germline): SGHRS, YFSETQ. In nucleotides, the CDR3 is TGCGCCAGCAGCTTGAGCCCCAACAGGGTTTCCTACGAGCAGTACTTC. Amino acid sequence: CASSLSPNRVSYEQYF.

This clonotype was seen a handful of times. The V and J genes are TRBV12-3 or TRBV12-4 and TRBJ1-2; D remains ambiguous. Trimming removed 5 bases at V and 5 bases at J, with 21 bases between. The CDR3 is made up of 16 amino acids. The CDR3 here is CASSPRRPTRTYGYTF. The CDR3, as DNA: TGTGCCAGCAGTCCCCGTCGACCAACCAGGACTTATGGCTACACCTTC.

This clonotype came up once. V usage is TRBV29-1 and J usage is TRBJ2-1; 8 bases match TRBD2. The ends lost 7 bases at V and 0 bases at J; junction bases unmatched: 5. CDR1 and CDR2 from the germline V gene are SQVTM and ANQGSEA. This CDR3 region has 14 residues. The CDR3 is CSASGPSSYNEQFF. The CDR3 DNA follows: TGCAGCGCTAGCGGGCCCAGCTCCTACAATGAGCAGTTCTTC.

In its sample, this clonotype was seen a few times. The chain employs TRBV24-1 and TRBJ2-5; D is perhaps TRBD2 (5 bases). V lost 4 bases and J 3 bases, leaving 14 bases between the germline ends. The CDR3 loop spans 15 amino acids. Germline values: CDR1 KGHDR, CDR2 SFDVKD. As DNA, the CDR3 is TGTGCCACCAGTGACCCGGGCGGGTCGGAAGAGACCCAGTACTTC. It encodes CATSDPGGSEETQYF.

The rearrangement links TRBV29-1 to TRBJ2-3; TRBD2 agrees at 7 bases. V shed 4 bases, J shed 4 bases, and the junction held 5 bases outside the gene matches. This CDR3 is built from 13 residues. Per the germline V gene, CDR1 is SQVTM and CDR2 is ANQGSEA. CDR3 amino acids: CSVVGGSSDTQYF. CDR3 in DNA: TGCAGCGTTGTGGGGGGGTCGTCAGATACGCAGTATTTT.

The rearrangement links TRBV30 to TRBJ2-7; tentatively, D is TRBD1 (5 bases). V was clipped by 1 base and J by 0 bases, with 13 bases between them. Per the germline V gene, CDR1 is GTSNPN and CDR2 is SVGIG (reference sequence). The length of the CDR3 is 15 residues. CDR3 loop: CAWSAGRVYSYEQYF. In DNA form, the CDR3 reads TGTGCCTGGAGTGCGGGCAGGGTATACTCCTACGAGCAGTACTTC. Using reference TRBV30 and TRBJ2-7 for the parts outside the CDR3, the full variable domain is SQTIHQWPATLVQPVGSPLSLECTVEGTSNPNLYWYRQAAGRGLQLLFYSVGIGQISSEVPQNLSASRPQDRQFILSSKKLLLSDSGFYLCAWSAGRVYSYEQYFGPGTRLTVT.

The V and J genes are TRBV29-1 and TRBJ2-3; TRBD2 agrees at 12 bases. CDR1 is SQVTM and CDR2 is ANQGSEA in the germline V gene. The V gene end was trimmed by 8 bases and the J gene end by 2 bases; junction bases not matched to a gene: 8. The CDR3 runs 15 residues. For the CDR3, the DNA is TGCAGCTGCCCTAGCGGGAGGGATTCCACAGATACGCAGTATTTT. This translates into CSCPSGRDSTDTQYF.

CDR3 residues: CASSLIEHNEQFF. In DNA, the CDR3 is TGCGCCAGCAGCTTGATCGAACACAATGAGCAGTTCTTC. V is TRBV5-1 and J is TRBJ2-1; D not certain. The CDR3 runs to 13 residues. Germline assignment: CDR1 SGHRS and CDR2 YFSETQ. V lost 1 base, J lost 5 bases, and 7 bases lay in between.

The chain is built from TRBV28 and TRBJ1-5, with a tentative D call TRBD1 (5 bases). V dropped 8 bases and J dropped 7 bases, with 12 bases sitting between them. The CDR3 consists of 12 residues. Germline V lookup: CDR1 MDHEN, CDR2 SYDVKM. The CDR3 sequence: CASGQGGQPQHF. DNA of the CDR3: TGTGCCAGCGGCCAGGGTGGACAGCCCCAGCATTTT.

The CDR3 region has the DNA TGTGCCACCATCCGGGACTGCGCCTACGAGCAGTACTTC. Translating it yields CATIRDCAYEQYF. J is TRBJ2-7 and V is TRBV15; perhaps TRBD2 as D (6 bases). Per the germline V gene, CDR1 is LNHNV and CDR2 is YYDKDF (reference sequence). The CDR3 has 13 residues. Trimming removed 7 bases at V and 2 bases at J, with 12 bases between. The whole variable domain, filled in from reference TRBV15 and TRBJ2-7, reads DAMVIQNPRYQVTQFGKPVTLSCSQTLNHNVMYWYQQKSSQAPKLLFHYYDKDFNNEADTPDNFQSRRPNTSFCFLDIRSPGLGDTAMYLCATIRDCAYEQYFGPGTRLTVT.

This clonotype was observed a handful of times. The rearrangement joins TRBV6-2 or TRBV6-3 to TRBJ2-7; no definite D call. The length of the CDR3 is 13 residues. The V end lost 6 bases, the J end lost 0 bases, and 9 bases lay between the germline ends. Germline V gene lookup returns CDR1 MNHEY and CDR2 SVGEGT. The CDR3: CASRHTGSYEQYF. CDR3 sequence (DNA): TGTGCCAGCAGACACACCGGCTCCTACGAGCAGTACTTC.

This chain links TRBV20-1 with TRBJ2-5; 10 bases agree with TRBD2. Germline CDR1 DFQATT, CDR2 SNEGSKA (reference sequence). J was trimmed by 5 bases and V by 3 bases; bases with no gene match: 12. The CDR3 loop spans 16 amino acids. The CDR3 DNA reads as TGCAGTGCTAGGAATCCAGGACTAGCGGTTGGGGAGACCCAGTACTTC. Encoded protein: CSARNPGLAVGETQYF.

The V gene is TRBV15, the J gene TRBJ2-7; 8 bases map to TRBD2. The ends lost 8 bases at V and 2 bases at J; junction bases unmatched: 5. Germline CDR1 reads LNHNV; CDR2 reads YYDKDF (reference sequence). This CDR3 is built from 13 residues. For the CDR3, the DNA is TGTGCCACCGGGGTAGCGGGAACCTACGAGCAGTACTTC. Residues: CATGVAGTYEQYF.

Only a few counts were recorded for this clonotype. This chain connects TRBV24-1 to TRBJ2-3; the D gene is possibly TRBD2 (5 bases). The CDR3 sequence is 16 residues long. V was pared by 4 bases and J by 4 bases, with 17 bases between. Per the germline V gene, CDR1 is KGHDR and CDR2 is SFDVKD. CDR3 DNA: TGTGCCACCAGTGACCCGAGGGAGACTGCAGCAGATACGCAGTATTTT. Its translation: CATSDPRETAADTQYF.

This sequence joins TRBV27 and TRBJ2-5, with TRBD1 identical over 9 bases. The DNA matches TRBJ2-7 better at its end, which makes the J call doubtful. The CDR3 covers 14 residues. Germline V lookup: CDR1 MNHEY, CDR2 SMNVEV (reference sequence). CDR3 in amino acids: CASSRDRGGHEQYF. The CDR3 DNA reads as TGTGCCAGCAGTCGAGACAGGGGGGGCCACGAGCAGTACTTC.

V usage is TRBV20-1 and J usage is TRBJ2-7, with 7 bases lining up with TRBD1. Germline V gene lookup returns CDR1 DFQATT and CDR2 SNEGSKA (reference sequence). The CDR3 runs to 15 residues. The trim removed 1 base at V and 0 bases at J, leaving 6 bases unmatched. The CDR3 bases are TGCAGTGCTAGAGCCCGCAGGGGGATCTCCTACGAGCAGTACTTC. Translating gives CSARARRGISYEQYF.

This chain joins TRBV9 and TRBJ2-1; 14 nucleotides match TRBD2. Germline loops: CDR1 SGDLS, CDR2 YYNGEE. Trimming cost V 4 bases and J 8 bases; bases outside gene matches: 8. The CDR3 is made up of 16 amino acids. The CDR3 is CASSPLGTSGSHEQFF. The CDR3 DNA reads TGTGCCAGCAGCCCCCTGGGGACTAGCGGGAGTCATGAGCAGTTCTTC.